The 21 T cell receptor beta chains in this list originate from one sample, sequenced in a study of blood T cell repertoires in COVID-19. The assay was immunoSEQ multiplex PCR, and TCRdb's table has in-frame clones only and misses some. The data show tens of thousands of clones, with approximately 90% seen just once and over 9.5% held by the top ten. The sequencing sample was made of PBMCs or T cells enriched from blood (not recorded which). The receptor set was obtained from a woman in her thirties or forties who had recovered from COVID-19.

In DNA, the CDR3 is TGTGCCAGCAGTTCTCGGACAGGGTCTTCTGAGCAGTACTTC. Translating gives CASSSRTGSSEQYF. The chain joins TRBV27 to TRBJ2-7, with 8 bases lining up with TRBD1. The V and J ends lost 4 bases and 7 bases, in that order; junction bases with no gene match: 9. Germline CDR1 is MNHEY and CDR2 is SMNVEV (reference sequence). The CDR3 extends over 14 amino acids.

The rearrangement links TRBV18 to TRBJ1-2; tentative D call: TRBD1 (6 bases). Germline lookup yields CDR1 KGHSH and CDR2 LQKENI. V was trimmed by 1 base and J by 7 bases, leaving 10 bases between them. CDR3 length: 13 residues. CDR3 loop: CASSPLQDSGYTF. The CDR3 DNA is TGTGCCAGCTCACCACTACAGGACAGTGGCTACACCTTC.

This rearrangement joins TRBV23-1 to TRBJ1-5; D uncertain. TRBV23-1 falls under the ORF class, with uncertain function. V shed 1 base and J shed 2 bases, with 21 bases lying between them. The CDR3 has 19 amino acids. The CDR3 DNA reads TGCGCCAGCAGTCAATGGACCCGACGGGAGGCCGTTCGCAATCAGCCCCAGCATTTT. Translation gives CASSQWTRREAVRNQPQHF.

The chain carries TRBV5-6 and TRBJ2-7; D might be TRBD2 (6 bases). Trimming took off 1 base at V and 0 bases at J, with 14 bases between the two ends. The germline V gene has CDR1 SGHDT and CDR2 YYEEEE. The CDR3 runs 16 residues. CDR3 in amino acids: CASSLLGQGLSYEQYF. The CDR3 DNA reads as TGTGCCAGCAGCTTGCTGGGCCAGGGACTCTCCTACGAGCAGTACTTC.

A single count supports this clone. V gene TRBV7-9 combines with J gene TRBJ1-5; D not resolved. Trimming cost V 1 base and J 3 bases, with 7 bases left between them. This CDR3 has 14 amino acids. Germline-derived CDR1 and CDR2 are SEHNR and FQNEAQ (reference sequence). The CDR3 bases are TGTGCCAGCAGCTTAGTTTCAGACAATCAGCCCCAGCATTTT. As protein: CASSLVSDNQPQHF.

This clone was picked up one time. V usage is TRBV7-9 and J usage is TRBJ1-3, with D uncertain. Germline lookup yields CDR1 SEHNR and CDR2 FQNEAQ (reference sequence). This CDR3 has 12 amino acids. The germline V and J ends were trimmed by 5 bases and 4 bases, with 6 bases remaining between them. The CDR3 DNA follows: TGTGCCAGCAGCCCCCCGGGAAACACCATATATTTT. It translates to CASSPPGNTIYF.

J is TRBJ2-3 and V is TRBV7-9; 12 bases line up with TRBD1. In germline, CDR1 is SEHNR, CDR2 FQNEAQ (reference sequence). Trimming removed 5 bases from V and 1 base from J; junction bases left unmatched: 4. The CDR3 covers 16 residues. CDR3 sequence: CASSQGTGGGTDTQYF. In DNA, the CDR3 is TGTGCCAGCAGCCAGGGGACAGGGGGCGGCACAGATACGCAGTATTTT.

This chain uses TRBV6-5 with TRBJ1-3, with D possibly being TRBD1 (6 bases). The V gene's germline CDR1 is MNHEY and CDR2 SVGAGI. V was pared by 6 bases and J by 4 bases, with 16 bases between. This CDR3 has 15 amino acids. The CDR3 nucleotides read TGTGCCAGCAGCCTTGACAGGAGTTTCGGAAACACCATATATTTT. Amino acid sequence: CASSLDRSFGNTIYF.

The chain uses TRBV5-6 and TRBJ2-3; TRBD2 matches 9 bases. The CDR3 covers 17 residues. Germline CDR1 reads SGHDT; CDR2 reads YYEEEE. V was pared by 1 base and J by 2 bases, with 8 bases of the junction left unmatched. CDR3 sequence: CASSLSSSGDYTDTQYF. The CDR3 region has the DNA TGTGCCAGCAGCTTGTCCTCTAGCGGGGATTACACAGATACGCAGTATTTT.

This chain joins TRBV6-5 and TRBJ1-3; no clear D gene. Between the trimmed V and J ends, which lost 2 bases and 0 bases, there was a span of 8 bases. Germline assignment: CDR1 MNHEY and CDR2 SVGAGI. The CDR3 length is 15 residues. The CDR3 coding sequence is TGTGCCAGCAGTTACGAACGGAGCTCTGGAAACACCATATATTTT. Protein sequence: CASSYERSSGNTIYF.

The chain recombines TRBV5-1 with TRBJ1-6; perhaps TRBD1 as D (6 bases). Trimming removed 4 bases at V and 5 bases at J, with 13 bases between. The CDR3 loop spans 15 amino acids. Germline CDR1 reads SGHRS; CDR2 reads YFSETQ. The CDR3, as DNA: TGCGCCAGCAGCGGCGGACAGCAACATAATTCACCCCTCCACTTT. Translating gives CASSGGQQHNSPLHF.

The sample holds a few counts of this clone. The chain recombines TRBV28 with TRBJ2-7; weak D call: TRBD2 (7 bases). Germline-derived CDR1 and CDR2 are MDHEN and SYDVKM. The CDR3 totals 19 residues. V was trimmed by 4 bases and J by 0 bases, leaving 25 bases between them. CDR3 region: CASSSLFLGRGATSYEQYF. Written as DNA, the CDR3 is TGTGCCAGCAGTTCCCTCTTTCTCGGTCGGGGGGCCACCTCCTACGAGCAGTACTTC.

The V and J genes are TRBV24-1 and TRBJ2-2; no definite D call. The CDR3 spans 18 residues. Germline V lookup: CDR1 KGHDR, CDR2 SFDVKD. V was clipped by 4 bases and J by 0 bases, with 17 bases between them. For the CDR3, the DNA is TGTGCCACCAGTGAGTCTAAATTACTAACCTCGAACACCGGGGAGCTGTTTTTT. As protein: CATSESKLLTSNTGELFF.

The chain links TRBV7-2 to TRBJ1-2; no clear D gene. The CDR3 consists of 14 residues. With 1 base removed from V and 2 bases from J, the gap between germline ends came to 8 bases. CDR1 is SGHTA and CDR2 is FQGNSA in the germline V gene. CDR3 protein: CASSLGLGNYGYTF. CDR3 in DNA: TGTGCCAGCAGCTTAGGTCTCGGGAACTATGGCTACACCTTC.

The J gene is TRBJ2-7, the V gene TRBV5-1; D call uncertain. V was cut by 1 base and J by 2 bases, with 10 bases left in between. Per germline, CDR1 SGHRS and CDR2 YFSETQ. This CDR3 region has 14 residues. The DNA of the CDR3 is TGCGCCAGCAGCTTGTTAGTAAACGCCTACGAGCAGTACTTC. It yields the protein CASSLLVNAYEQYF.

The V and J genes are TRBV7-2 and TRBJ1-3; D may be TRBD1 (5 bases). The CDR3 runs 16 residues. V was cut by 2 bases and J by 2 bases, with 13 bases left in between. Per the germline V gene, CDR1 is SGHTA and CDR2 is FQGNSA. CDR3 amino acids: CASSLTWGVPGNTIYF. The DNA for the CDR3 is TGTGCCAGCAGCTTAACTTGGGGGGTCCCTGGAAACACCATATATTTT.

V gene TRBV5-4 combines with J gene TRBJ2-3, with a weak D call TRBD2 (7 bases). V was cut by 5 bases and J by 2 bases, with 12 bases left in between. The germline CDR1 and CDR2 sequences are SGHNT and YYREEE (reference sequence). This CDR3 comprises 14 residues. DNA for the CDR3: TGTGCCAGCAGAGCGGGACAATTCACAGATACGCAGTATTTT. Its protein is CASRAGQFTDTQYF.

V usage is TRBV6-2 or TRBV6-3 and J usage is TRBJ1-5; D is perhaps TRBD1 (5 bases). The CDR3 totals 15 residues. Germline lookup yields CDR1 MNHEY and CDR2 SVGEGT. V lost 4 bases and J 2 bases, leaving 12 bases between the germline ends. The DNA for the CDR3 is TGTGCCAGCAGTTTTTTGCAAGGGGGCAATCAGCCCCAGCATTTT. It translates to CASSFLQGGNQPQHF.

This sequence joins TRBV9 and TRBJ1-2, with 9 positions matching TRBD1. The CDR3 runs 16 residues. V lost 3 bases to trimming and J lost 4 bases; unmatched junction nucleotides: 10. CDR1 is SGDLS, CDR2 YYNGEE, per germline. CDR3 residues: CASSDHLGTGSYGYTF. The CDR3 DNA reads as TGTGCCAGCAGCGACCACCTAGGGACAGGGTCCTATGGCTACACCTTC. Looking up the rest from reference TRBV9 and TRBJ1-2 gives the full variable domain: DSGVTQTPKHLITATGQRVTLRCSPRSGDLSVYWYQQSLDQGLQFLIQYYNGEERAKGNILERFSAQQFPDLHSELNLSSLELGDSALYFCASSDHLGTGSYGYTFGSGTRLTVV.

The chain joins TRBV5-4 to TRBJ1-6; D possibly corresponds to TRBD1 (5 bases). In germline, CDR1 is SGHNT, CDR2 YYREEE (reference sequence). The germline V and J ends were trimmed by 4 bases and 9 bases, with 14 bases remaining between them. The CDR3 is made up of 14 amino acids. The CDR3: CASSRDGGLSPLHF. The DNA of the CDR3 is TGTGCCAGCAGCCGTGATGGGGGACTTTCACCCCTCCACTTT.

The J gene is TRBJ1-2, the V gene TRBV5-1, with TRBD1 identical over 10 bases. Trimming took 4 bases from V and 7 from J; bases not matched to a gene: 4. This CDR3 comprises 13 residues. The V gene's germline CDR1 is SGHRS and CDR2 YFSETQ. The CDR3 loop is CASSPGTGVGYTF. The DNA of the CDR3 is TGCGCCAGCAGCCCCGGGACAGGGGTTGGCTACACCTTC.